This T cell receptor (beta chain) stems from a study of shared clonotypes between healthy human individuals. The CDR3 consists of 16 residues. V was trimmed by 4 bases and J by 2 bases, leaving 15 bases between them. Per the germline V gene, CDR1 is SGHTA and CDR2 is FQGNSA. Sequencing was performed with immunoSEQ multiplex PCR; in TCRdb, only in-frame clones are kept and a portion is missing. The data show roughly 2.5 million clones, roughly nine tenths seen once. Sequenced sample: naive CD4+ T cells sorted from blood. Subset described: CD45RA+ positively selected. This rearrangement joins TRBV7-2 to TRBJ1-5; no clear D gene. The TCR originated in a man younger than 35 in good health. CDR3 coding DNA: TGTGCCAGCAGCTCCGTATCCATCGGGGGCAATCAGCCCCAGCATTTT. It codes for CASSSVSIGGNQPQHF.